This T cell receptor beta chain was recovered during a study of shared clonotypes between healthy human individuals. Overall study context: Sampling drew on donors who were a couple of women and a few men aged 18 to 49. Findings and caveats of the study: In the sorted subsets, rarefaction showed sequencing was incomplete despite large depth. An expected dependence of interdonor clonotype sharing on sequencing depth was noted.

Regarding this clone: No antigen is known for it.

Losses at the gene ends were 8 bases for V and 4 bases for J; bases not matched to a gene: 10. The CDR3 spans 15 residues. Germline CDR1 reads SGHVS; CDR2 reads FQNEAQ. All of the donors resided in Nashville, Tennessee, and each was a Caucasian adult. The protocol was immunoSEQ multiplex PCR, while the TCRdb copy is restricted to in-frame clones and leaves out a portion. The sample includes 900,000 to 1,200,000 clones, around 78% of them seen just once. The sequenced sample was memory CD4+ T cells from PBMCs. Subset reported: CD45RA-negative fraction. The clonotype comes from a man aged 18 to 29 in good health. Some clones in this sample may be carry-over from other donors' samples. The chain links TRBV7-8 to TRBJ1-2; TRBD1 matches 10 bases. The CDR3 here is CASLGRDRGLYGYTF. As DNA, the CDR3 is TGTGCCAGCTTGGGGCGGGACAGGGGACTCTATGGCTACACCTTC. The variable domain in full, completed from reference TRBV7-8 and TRBJ1-2, reads GAGVSQSPRYKVAKRGQDVALRCDPISGHVSLFWYQQALGQGPEFLTYFQNEAQLDKSGLPSDRFFAERPEGSVSTLKIQRTQQEDSAVYLCASLGRDRGLYGYTFGSGTRLTVV.